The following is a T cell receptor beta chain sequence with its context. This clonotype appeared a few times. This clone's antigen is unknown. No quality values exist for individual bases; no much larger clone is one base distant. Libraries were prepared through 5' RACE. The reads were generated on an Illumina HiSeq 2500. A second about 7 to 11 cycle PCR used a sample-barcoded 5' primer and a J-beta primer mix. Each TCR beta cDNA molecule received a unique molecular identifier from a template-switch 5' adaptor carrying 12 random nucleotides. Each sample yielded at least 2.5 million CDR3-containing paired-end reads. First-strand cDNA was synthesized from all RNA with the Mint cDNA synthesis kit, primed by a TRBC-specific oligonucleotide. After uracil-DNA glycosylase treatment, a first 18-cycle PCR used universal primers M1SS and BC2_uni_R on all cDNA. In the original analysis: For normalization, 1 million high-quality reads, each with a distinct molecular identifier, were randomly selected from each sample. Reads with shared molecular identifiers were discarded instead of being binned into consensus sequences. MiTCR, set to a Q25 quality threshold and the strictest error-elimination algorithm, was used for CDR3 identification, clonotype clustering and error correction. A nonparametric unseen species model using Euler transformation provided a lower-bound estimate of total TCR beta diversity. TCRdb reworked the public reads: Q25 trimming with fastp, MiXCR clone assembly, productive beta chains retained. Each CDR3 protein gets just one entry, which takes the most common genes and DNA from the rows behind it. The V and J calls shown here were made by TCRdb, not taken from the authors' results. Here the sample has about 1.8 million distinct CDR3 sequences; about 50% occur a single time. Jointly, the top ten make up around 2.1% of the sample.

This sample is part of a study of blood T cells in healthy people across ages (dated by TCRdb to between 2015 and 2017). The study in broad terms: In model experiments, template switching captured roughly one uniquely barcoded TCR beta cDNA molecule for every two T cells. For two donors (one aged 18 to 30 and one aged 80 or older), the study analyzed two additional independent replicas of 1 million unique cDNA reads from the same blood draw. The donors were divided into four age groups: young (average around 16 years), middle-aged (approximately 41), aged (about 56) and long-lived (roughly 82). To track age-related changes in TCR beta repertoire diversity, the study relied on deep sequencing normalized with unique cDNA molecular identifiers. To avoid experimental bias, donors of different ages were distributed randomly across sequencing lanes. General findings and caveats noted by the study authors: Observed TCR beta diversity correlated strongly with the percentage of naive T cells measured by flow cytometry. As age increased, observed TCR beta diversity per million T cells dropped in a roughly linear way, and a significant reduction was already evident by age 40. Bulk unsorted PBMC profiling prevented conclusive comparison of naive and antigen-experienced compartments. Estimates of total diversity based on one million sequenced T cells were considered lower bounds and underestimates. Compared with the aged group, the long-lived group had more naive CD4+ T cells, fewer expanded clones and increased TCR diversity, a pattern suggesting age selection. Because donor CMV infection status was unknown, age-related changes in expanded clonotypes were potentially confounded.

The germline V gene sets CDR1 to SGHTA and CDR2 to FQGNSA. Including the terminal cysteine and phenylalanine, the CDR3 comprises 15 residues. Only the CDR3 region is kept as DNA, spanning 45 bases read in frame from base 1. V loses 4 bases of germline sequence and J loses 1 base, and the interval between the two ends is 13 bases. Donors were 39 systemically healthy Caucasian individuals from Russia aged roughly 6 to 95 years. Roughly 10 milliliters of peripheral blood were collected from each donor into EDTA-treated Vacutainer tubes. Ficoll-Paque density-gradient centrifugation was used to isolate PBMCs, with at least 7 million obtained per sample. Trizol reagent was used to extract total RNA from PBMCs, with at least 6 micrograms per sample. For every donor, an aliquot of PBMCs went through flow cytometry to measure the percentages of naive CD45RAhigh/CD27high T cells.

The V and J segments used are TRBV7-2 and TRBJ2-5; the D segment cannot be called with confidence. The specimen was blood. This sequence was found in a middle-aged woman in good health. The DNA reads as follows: TGTGCCAGCAGCTGGAATTCTGGCGTCCAAGAGACCCAGTACTTC. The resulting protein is CASSWNSGVQETQYF.